This TCR beta chain was sequenced in a study of radiotherapy plus CTLA-4 blockade in lung cancer. The V and J ends lost 0 bases and 0 bases respectively, with 10 bases between them. CDR1 and CDR2 from the germline V gene are MGHRA and YSYEKL. The CDR3 has 16 residues. Generated by immunoSEQ multiplex PCR, the TCRdb table keeps only in-frame clones and is missing some. The sample has 64,000 or so clones, approximately 65% seen once. Source: peripheral blood, taken from a patient treated with radiotherapy plus ipilimumab. This clonotype was sampled from a human donor with non-small cell lung cancer whose response to radiotherapy plus ipilimumab could not be evaluated. The V and J genes are TRBV4-1 and TRBJ2-3, with no clear D. For the CDR3, the DNA is TGCGCCAGCAGCCAAGATCTAGGTATTAGCACAGATACGCAGTATTTT. Amino acids: CASSQDLGISTDTQYF.